The 6 T cell receptor beta chains listed next were all sequenced from one sample in a study of T cells in localized non-small cell lung cancer. The repertoire was sequenced with immunoSEQ multiplex PCR; TCRdb's copy has only in-frame clones and lacks some. The sample has about 19,000 clones, 91% seen once. The material was peripheral blood, obtained before any cancer treatment. These receptors were taken from a woman between 40 and 69 years old with stage I lung adenocarcinoma.

V and J are TRBV4-3 and TRBJ1-4; TRBD1 is a possible D gene (5 bases). Per the germline V gene, CDR1 is LGHNA and CDR2 is YSLEER. Trimming removed 0 bases from V and 5 bases from J, with 13 bases in between. The CDR3 consists of 16 residues. This chain's CDR3 is CASSQDGEGDNEKLFF. CDR3 sequence (DNA): TGCGCCAGCAGCCAAGATGGGGAAGGGGACAATGAAAAACTGTTTTTT.

This clone was detected only a few times. This sequence joins TRBV5-4 and TRBJ1-2; 8 positions match TRBD1. This CDR3 has 13 amino acids. Germline CDR1 SGHNT, CDR2 YYREEE (reference sequence). The J segment lost 6 bases and the V segment lost 4 bases, leaving 5 bases of the junction unmatched. CDR3 in amino acids: CASSRGQENGYTF. The DNA of the CDR3 is TGTGCCAGCAGCCGGGGACAGGAGAATGGCTACACCTTC.

The chain recombines TRBV19 with TRBJ2-5, with D possibly TRBD2 on 6 matching bases. Trimming took 1 base from V and 5 from J, leaving 8 bases between them. CDR1 LNHDA and CDR2 SQIVND come from the germline V gene (reference sequence). This CDR3 contains 13 residues. CDR3 nucleotides: TGTGCCAGTAGTATAGCGGGAGCGGAGACCCAGTACTTC. Translation gives CASSIAGAETQYF.

The V and J genes are TRBV7-2 and TRBJ2-3; TRBD2 aligns across 13 bases. J gave up 0 bases and V 4 bases, and 7 bases lay outside the gene matches. This CDR3 spans 18 amino acids. CDR1 and CDR2 (germline): SGHTA, FQGNSA. The CDR3 region is CASSSWTSGGPSTDTQYF. The CDR3 DNA reads as TGTGCCAGCAGCTCCTGGACTAGCGGGGGACCAAGCACAGATACGCAGTATTTT.

This clone was picked up one time. The chain is built from TRBV5-4 and TRBJ2-5, with 11 bases matching TRBD2. In germline, CDR1 is SGHNT, CDR2 YYREEE (reference sequence). The CDR3 sequence is 16 residues long. J was trimmed by 2 bases and V by 1 base; bases with no gene match: 4. CDR3 residues: CASSLRSGRGQETQYF. Here the CDR3 DNA reads TGTGCCAGCAGCTTGCGTAGCGGGAGGGGGCAAGAGACCCAGTACTTC.

The chain links TRBV4-2 to TRBJ2-5; D possibly corresponds to TRBD2 (7 bases). Germline V gene sequence: CDR1 LGHNA, CDR2 YNFKEQ. V was clipped by 0 bases and J by 5 bases, with 19 bases between them. The CDR3 extends over 17 amino acids. CDR3 sequence: CASSQDRTGGPPETQYF. The CDR3 bases are TGTGCCAGCAGCCAAGATAGGACGGGGGGCCCACCCGAGACCCAGTACTTC.